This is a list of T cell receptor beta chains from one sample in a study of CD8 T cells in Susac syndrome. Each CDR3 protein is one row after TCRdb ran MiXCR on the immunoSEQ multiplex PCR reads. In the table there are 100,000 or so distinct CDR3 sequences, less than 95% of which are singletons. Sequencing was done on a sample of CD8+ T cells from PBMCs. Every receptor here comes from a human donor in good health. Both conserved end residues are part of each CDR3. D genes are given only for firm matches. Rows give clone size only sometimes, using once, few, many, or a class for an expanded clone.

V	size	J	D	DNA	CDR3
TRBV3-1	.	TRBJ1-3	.	TGTGCCAGCAGCCAAGAGGGGCACCTATATTCTGGAAACACCATATATTTT	CASSQEGHLYSGNTIYF
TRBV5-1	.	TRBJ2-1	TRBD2	TGCGCCAGTACCACTAGCGGTAGCTCCTACAATGAGCAGTTCTTC	CASTTSGSSYNEQFF
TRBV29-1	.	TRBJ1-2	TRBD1	TGCAGCGCGACAGGGGCGGAGGGCTACACCTTC	CSATGAEGYTF
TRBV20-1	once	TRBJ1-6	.	TGCAGTGTTACCCGGGCAGGGGCCTTAGAAAATTCACCCCTCCACTTT	CSVTRAGALENSPLHF
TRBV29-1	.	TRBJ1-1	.	TGCAGTGCCACCGGGGGAAGGGCATGGGGGTCCACTGAAGCTTTCTTT	CSATGGRAWGSTEAFF
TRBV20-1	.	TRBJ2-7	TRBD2	TGCAGTGCACCGACTAGCGGGGCCTCTCGGTACGAGCAGTACTTC	CSAPTSGASRYEQYF
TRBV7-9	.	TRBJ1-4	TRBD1	TGTGCCAGCAGTACTACGACAGGGATGCTTGAAAAACTGTTTTTT	CASSTTTGMLEKLFF
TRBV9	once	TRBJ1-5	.	TGTGCCAGCAGCGTAGGTCACAATCAGCCCCAGCATTTT	CASSVGHNQPQHF
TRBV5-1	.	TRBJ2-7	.	TGCGCCAGCAGCCTGAGGATAGCGGCAGAGTCCCGGGGCTACGAGCAGTACTTC	CASSLRIAAESRGYEQYF
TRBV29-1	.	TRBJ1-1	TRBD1	TGCAGCGTTGAATTGAACCGCCGGGACAGTGAAGCTTTCTTT	CSVELNRRDSEAFF
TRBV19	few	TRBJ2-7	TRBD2	TGTGCCAGCGCAGCGGGAGCAGGGTTGTACGAGCAGTACTTC	CASAAGAGLYEQYF
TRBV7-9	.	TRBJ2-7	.	TGTGCCAGACTTGGACAGAGCTCCTACGAGCAGTACTTC	CARLGQSSYEQYF
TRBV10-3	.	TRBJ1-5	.	TGTGCCATCAGTGATACGCGGGGCTTTACTCAGCCCCAGCATTTT	CAISDTRGFTQPQHF
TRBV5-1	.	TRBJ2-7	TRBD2	TGCGCCAGCAGCTCCACTGGGCTAGCGGTGAACTACGAGCAGTACTTC	CASSSTGLAVNYEQYF
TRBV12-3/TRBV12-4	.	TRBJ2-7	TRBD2	TGTGCCAGCAAACCGAATAGCGGGGGGTCGAAAGAGCAGTACTTC	CASKPNSGGSKEQYF
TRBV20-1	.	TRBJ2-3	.	TGCAGTGCTTTGGACGGGTCGGCAGATACGCAGTATTTT	CSALDGSADTQYF
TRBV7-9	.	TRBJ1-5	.	TGTGCCAGCAGCTTCTTGGGTCCGGAGCCCCAGCATTTT	CASSFLGPEPQHF
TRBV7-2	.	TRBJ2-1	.	TGTGCCAGCAGCTTAGAACGGGAGAGGATGAATGAGCAGTTCTTC	CASSLERERMNEQFF
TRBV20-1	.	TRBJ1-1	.	TGCAGCCCCGGGGGCAGCATGAACACTGAAGCTTTCTTT	CSPGGSMNTEAFF
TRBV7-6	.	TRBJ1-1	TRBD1	TGTGCCAGCAGCTCCGCGGGGACAGTGAACACTGAAGCTTTCTTT	CASSSAGTVNTEAFF
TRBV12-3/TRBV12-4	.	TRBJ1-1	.	TGTGCCTCCAATGCTCCTGGACGGGTCAACACTGAAGCTTTCTTT	CASNAPGRVNTEAFF
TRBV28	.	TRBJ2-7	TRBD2	TGTGCCATGCGGGGCGACGGGGGGGAGCAGTACTTC	CAMRGDGGEQYF
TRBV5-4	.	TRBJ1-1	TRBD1	TGTGCCAGCAGCTTCCCCGACAGGGTGAACACTGAAGCTTTCTTT	CASSFPDRVNTEAFF
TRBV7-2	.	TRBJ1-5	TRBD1	TGTGCCAGCAGCACCCAGGGGGGACAGCCCCAGCATTTT	CASSTQGGQPQHF
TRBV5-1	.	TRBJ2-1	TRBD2	TGCGCCAGCAGCTTGGATCCGGGAGGGCCCGGGGATGAGCAGTTCTTC	CASSLDPGGPGDEQFF
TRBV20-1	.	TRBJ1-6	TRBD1	TGCAGTGCCAAGGACAGGGCAACCGGCCGGAATAATTCACCCCTCCACTTT	CSAKDRATGRNNSPLHF
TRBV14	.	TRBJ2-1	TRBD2	TGTGCCAGCAGCCAAGATTTCGCAGGGACTAGCGGGAGGAGCTCCTACAATGAGCAGTTCTTC	CASSQDFAGTSGRSSYNEQFF
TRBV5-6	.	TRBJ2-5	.	TGTGCCAGCAGCGCCGACCGGAAAATTGGGACCCAGTACTTC	CASSADRKIGTQYF
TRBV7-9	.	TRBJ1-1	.	TGTGCCAGCAGCATCGGGGGGGGCTCGGCTTTCTTT	CASSIGGGSAFF
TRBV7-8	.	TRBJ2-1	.	TGTGCCAGCAGCTTAGTACCCAGGAGCTCCTACAATGAGCAGTTCTTC	CASSLVPRSSYNEQFF
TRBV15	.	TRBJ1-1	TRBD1	TGTGCCACCAGCAGGGGAAGGGACAGGGTGAACACTGAAGCTTTCTTT	CATSRGRDRVNTEAFF
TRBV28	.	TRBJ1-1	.	TGTGCCAGCATTAGACAGATGAACACTGAAGCTTTCTTT	CASIRQMNTEAFF
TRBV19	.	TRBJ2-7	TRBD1	TGTGCCAGTAGTAAGGGGACCGGGACAGGAGGATACGAGCAGTACTTC	CASSKGTGTGGYEQYF
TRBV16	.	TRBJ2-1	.	TGTGCCAGCAGCCAATCAGCCAATGAGCAGTTCTTC	CASSQSANEQFF
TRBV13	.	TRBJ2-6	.	TGTGCCAGCAGCCGGATCTACTCTGGGGCCAACGTCCTGACTTTC	CASSRIYSGANVLTF
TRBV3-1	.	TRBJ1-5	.	TGTGCCAGCAGCCAAGACCGGGGTCCCCATCAGCCCCAGCATTTT	CASSQDRGPHQPQHF
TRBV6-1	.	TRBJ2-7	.	TGTGCCAGCACCCCGGGCTCCTCTTACGGGCAGTACTTC	CASTPGSSYGQYF
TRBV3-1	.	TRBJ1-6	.	TGTGCCAGCAGGACCGCAGGGGATTCACCCCTCCACTTT	CASRTAGDSPLHF
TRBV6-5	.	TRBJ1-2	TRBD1	TGTGCCAGCTGGACAGGGAATGGCTACACCTTC	CASWTGNGYTF
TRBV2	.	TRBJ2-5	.	TGTGCCAGCAGGGACCATATCCGGGAGACCCAGTACTTC	CASRDHIRETQYF
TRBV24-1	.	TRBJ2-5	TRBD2	TGTGCCACCAGTGATTCGGGACTAGCGGGGAACCAAGAGACCCAGTACTTC	CATSDSGLAGNQETQYF
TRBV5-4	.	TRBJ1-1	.	TGTGCCAGCAGCGGGAGGGCGGGGACTGAAGCTTTCTTT	CASSGRAGTEAFF
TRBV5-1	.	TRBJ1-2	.	TGCGCCAGCAGCCTAGAGGGACAACCCAGGCACGGCTACACCTTC	CASSLEGQPRHGYTF
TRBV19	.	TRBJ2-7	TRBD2	TGTGCCAGTAGTCCAACGGGGGGTCCGCAGTTGGGTGAGCAGTACTTC	CASSPTGGPQLGEQYF
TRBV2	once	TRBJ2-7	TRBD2	TGTGCCCCCCCAAGGAGACTAGCGGTTCCCTACGAGCAGTACTTC	CAPPRRLAVPYEQYF
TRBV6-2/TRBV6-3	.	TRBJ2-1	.	TGTGCCAGCAGTTTCCGGGACTACAATGAGCAGTTCTTC	CASSFRDYNEQFF
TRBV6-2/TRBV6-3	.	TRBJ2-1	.	TGTGCCAGCAGAGACCTACAGGGTACGTCCTACAATGAGCAGTTCTTC	CASRDLQGTSYNEQFF
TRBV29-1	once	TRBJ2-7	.	TGCAGCGTTGTATCAGTGGAAGGGCGCTACGAGCAGTACTTC	CSVVSVEGRYEQYF
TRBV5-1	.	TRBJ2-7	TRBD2	TGCGCCAGCAGCCCCTACAGCGGGACGCCCTACGAGCAGTACTTC	CASSPYSGTPYEQYF
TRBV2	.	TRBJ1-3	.	TGTGCCAGCACCACGAAGGACGGCCGCTCTGGAAACACCATATATTTT	CASTTKDGRSGNTIYF
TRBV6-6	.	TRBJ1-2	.	TGTGCCAGCACCCCCGGAGGGGGTAATAACTATGGCTACACCTTC	CASTPGGGNNYGYTF
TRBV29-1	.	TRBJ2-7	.	TGCAGCGTCCGGGGAGGCACGGGATCCTACGAGCAGTACTTC	CSVRGGTGSYEQYF